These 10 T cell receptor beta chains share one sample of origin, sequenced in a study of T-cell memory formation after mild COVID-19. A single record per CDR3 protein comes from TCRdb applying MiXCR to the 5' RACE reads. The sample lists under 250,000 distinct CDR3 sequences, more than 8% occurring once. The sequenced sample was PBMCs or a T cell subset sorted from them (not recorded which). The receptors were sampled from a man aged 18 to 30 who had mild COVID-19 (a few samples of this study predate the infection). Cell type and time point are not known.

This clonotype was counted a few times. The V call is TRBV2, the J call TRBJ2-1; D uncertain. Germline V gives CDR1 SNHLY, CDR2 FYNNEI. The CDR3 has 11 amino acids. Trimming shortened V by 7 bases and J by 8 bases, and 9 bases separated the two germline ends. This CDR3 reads CASTNLDEQFF. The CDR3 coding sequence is TGTGCCAGCACGAATTTGGATGAGCAGTTCTTC.

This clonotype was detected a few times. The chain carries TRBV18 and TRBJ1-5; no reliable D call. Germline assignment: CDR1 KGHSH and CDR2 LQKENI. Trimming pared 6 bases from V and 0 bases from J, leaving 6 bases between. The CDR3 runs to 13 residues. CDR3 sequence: CASSVNSNQPQHF. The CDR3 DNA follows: TGTGCCAGCTCTGTTAATAGCAATCAGCCCCAGCATTTT.

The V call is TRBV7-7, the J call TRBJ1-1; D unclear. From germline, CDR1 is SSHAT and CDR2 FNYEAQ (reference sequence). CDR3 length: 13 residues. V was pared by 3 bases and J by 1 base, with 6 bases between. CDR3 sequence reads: CASSFGENTEAFF. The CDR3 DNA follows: TGTGCCAGCAGCTTTGGGGAGAACACTGAAGCTTTCTTT. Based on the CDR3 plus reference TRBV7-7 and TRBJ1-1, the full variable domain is GAGVSQSPRYKVTKRGQDVTLRCDPISSHATLYWYQQALGQGPEFLTYFNYEAQPDKSGLPSDRFSAERPEGSISTLTIQRTEQRDSAMYRCASSFGENTEAFFGQGTRLTVV.

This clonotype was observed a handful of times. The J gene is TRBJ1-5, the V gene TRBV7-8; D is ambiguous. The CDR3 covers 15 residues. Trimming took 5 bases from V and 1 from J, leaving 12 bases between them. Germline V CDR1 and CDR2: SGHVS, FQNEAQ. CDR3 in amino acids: CASSGRRLSNQPQHF. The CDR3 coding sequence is TGTGCCAGCAGCGGACGGCGGCTCAGCAATCAGCCCCAGCATTTT. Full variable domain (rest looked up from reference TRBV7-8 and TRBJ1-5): GAGVSQSPRYKVAKRGQDVALRCDPISGHVSLFWYQQALGQGPEFLTYFQNEAQLDKSGLPSDRFFAERPEGSVSTLKIQRTQQEDSAVYLCASSGRRLSNQPQHFGDGTRLSIL.

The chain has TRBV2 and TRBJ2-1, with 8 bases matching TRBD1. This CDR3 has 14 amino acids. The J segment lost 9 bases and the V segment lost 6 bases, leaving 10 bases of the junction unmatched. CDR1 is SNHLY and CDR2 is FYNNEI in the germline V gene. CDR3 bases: TGTGCCAGCAGGAAGGGACAGGCTCTTATTGAGCAGTTCTTC. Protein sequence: CASRKGQALIEQFF.

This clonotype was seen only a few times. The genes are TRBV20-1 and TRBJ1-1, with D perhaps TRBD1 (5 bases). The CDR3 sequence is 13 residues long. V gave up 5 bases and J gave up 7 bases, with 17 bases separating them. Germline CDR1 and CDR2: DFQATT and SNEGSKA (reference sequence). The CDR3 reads CSAGAGMVNEAFF. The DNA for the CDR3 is TGCAGTGCTGGGGCAGGGATGGTGAATGAAGCTTTCTTT.

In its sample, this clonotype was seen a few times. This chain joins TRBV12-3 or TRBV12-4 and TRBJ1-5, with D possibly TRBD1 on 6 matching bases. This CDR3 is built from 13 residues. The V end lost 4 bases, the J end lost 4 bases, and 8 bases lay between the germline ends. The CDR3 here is CASSYRENQPQHF. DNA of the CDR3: TGTGCCAGCAGTTACAGGGAAAATCAGCCCCAGCATTTT.

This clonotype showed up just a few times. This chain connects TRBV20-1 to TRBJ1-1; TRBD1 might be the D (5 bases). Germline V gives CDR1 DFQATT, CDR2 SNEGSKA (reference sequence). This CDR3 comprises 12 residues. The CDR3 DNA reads TGCAGGGGGCCCATCGGGCGCACTGAAGCTTTCTTT. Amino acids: CRGPIGRTEAFF.

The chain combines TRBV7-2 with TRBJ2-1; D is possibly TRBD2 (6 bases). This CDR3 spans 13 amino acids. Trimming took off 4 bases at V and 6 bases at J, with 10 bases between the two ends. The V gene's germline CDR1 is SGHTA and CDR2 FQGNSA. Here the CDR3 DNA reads TGTGCCAGCAGCTCGACTAGACTCAATGAGCAGTTCTTC. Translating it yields CASSSTRLNEQFF.

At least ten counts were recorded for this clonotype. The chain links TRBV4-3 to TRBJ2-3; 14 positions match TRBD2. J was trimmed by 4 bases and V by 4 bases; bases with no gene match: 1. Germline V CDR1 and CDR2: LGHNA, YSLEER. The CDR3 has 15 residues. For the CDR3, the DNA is TGCGCCAGCAGCCCGACTAGCGGGGGGGCAGATACGCAGTATTTT. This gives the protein CASSPTSGGADTQYF.